The sequence of this T cell receptor (beta chain) was determined in a study of T cells in Graves' hyperthyroidism and ophthalmopathy. About the research overall: Upon initial diagnosis and before any treatment, peripheral blood was collected. Overall study results and limits: Ophthalmopathy onset followed model prediction by a median roughly six months. Blood samples included most of the expanded thyroid clonotypes exceeding 0.001.

For this clonotype: Antigen: not known.

V gave up 1 base and J gave up 5 bases; unmatched junction bases: 7. The CDR3 is 17 residues long. The germline gives CDR1 SGDLS, CDR2 YYNGEE. Researchers amplified the TCR beta CDR3 regions from RNA transcripts. The TCR CDR3 was amplified in a first-round RT-PCR using the HTBI primer set. TCRdb used MiXCR to reprocess the multiplex PCR reads, holding one entry per CDR3 protein. The sample yields roughly 400,000 distinct CDR3 sequences, 11% to 15% seen once. The sequence came from a man aged 45-65 years with Graves' ophthalmopathy. This chain joins TRBV9 and TRBJ2-3, with 13 bases that match TRBD2. The sample taken for sequencing was blood. CDR3 in amino acids: CASSVTSGRVEKDTQYF. The CDR3 DNA reads as TGTGCCAGCAGCGTAACTAGCGGGAGGGTGGAAAAAGATACGCAGTATTTT.